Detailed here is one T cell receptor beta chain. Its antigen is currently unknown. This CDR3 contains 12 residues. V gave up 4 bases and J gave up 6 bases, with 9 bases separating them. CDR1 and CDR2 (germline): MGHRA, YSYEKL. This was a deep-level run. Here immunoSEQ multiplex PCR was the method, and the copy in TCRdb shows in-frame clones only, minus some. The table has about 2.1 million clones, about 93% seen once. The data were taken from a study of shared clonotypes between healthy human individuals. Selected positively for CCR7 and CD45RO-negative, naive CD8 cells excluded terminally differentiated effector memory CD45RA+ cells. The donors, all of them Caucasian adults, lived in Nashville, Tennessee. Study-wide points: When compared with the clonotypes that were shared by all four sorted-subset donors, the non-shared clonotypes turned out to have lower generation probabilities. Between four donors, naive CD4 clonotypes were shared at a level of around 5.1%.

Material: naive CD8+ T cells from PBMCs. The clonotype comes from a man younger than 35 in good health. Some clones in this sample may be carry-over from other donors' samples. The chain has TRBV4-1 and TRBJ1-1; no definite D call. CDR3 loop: CASSRSGAEAFF. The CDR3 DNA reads TGCGCCAGCAGCCGCAGTGGGGCTGAAGCTTTCTTT.